This TCR beta chain was captured in a study of cytomegalovirus exposure and HLA in healthy donors. Study results and limitations: Some segments of the V type, notably TRBV6-2 and TRBV6-3, were excluded as indistinguishable.

This PCR relied on a set of 60 Vbeta primers and 13 Jbeta primers. Method: immunoSEQ multiplex PCR; TCRdb's copy keeps in-frame clones and lacks some. In total, the table holds tens of thousands of clones. All donors participated as healthy donors of bone marrow. As concerns this clone: Its matching antigen is unknown.

This CDR3 is 15 amino acids long. With 2 bases removed from V and 8 bases from J, the gap between germline ends came to 15 bases. Germline-derived CDR1 and CDR2 are MNHNS and SASEGT. The receptor was derived from a female donor in good health and CMV-seronegative. The source material was PBMCs. The chain is built from TRBV6-1 and TRBJ1-4; D gene unclear. The CDR3 loop is CASSEQAGEGEKLFF. The CDR3 DNA is TGTGCCAGCAGTGAACAGGCGGGAGAAGGGGAAAAACTGTTTTTT.